A selection of T cell receptor beta chains follows, all from one sample in a study of beta chain features in type 1 diabetes. This table comes from immunoSEQ multiplex PCR, and its TCRdb copy is limited to in-frame clones, with some not included. The sample yields roughly 610,000 clones, roughly a sixth seen once. Sequencing used naive CD4+ T cells from blood. The receptors derive from a man between 18 and 29 years old in good health. The CDR3 runs from the conserved cysteine through the conserved F or W. The D gene is left open where the match is weak. Clone size is not always given. Where it is, it says once, few, many or a class for expanded clones.

TRBV4-2	.	.	TRBJ2-4	CASSQASMAGTKNIQYF	TGTGCCAGCAGCCAAGCCTCTATGGCGGGAACCAAAAACATTCAGTACTTC
TRBV5-6	few	.	TRBJ2-5	CASSLGKGETQYF	TGTGCCAGCAGCTTGGGAAAGGGAGAGACCCAGTACTTC
TRBV20-1	.	.	TRBJ2-1	CSAPQGGRRVF	TGCAGTGCTCCCCAAGGGGGTCGGCGGGTCTTC
TRBV9	few	TRBD2	TRBJ2-1	CASSADGLAGSSSYNEQFF	TGTGCCAGCAGCGCGGACGGACTAGCGGGGTCCAGCTCCTACAATGAGCAGTTCTTC
TRBV11-1	.	.	TRBJ2-6	CASSPGPGANVLTF	TGTGCCAGCAGCCCGGGACCCGGGGCCAACGTCCTGACTTTC
TRBV4-3	.	.	TRBJ2-1	CASSQTSGVNEQFF	TGCGCCAGCAGCCAGACTTCGGGGGTCAATGAGCAGTTCTTC
TRBV28	.	TRBD1	TRBJ1-5	CASMGQDVGNQPQHF	TGTGCCAGCATGGGACAGGACGTGGGCAATCAGCCCCAGCATTTT
TRBV7-9	few	TRBD2	TRBJ2-1	CASGNSGPNEQFF	TGTGCCAGCGGAAATAGCGGGCCCAATGAGCAGTTCTTC
TRBV11-2	few	TRBD2	TRBJ2-2	CASRNREGRELFF	TGTGCCAGCAGAAATCGGGAGGGCCGGGAGCTGTTTTTT
TRBV2	few	TRBD2	TRBJ2-7	CASSRLAGAQEQYF	TGTGCCAGCAGTCGCCTAGCGGGTGCCCAAGAGCAGTACTTC
TRBV30	.	TRBD1	TRBJ1-1	CAWISGGELEAFF	TGTGCCTGGATTTCAGGGGGAGAATTGGAAGCTTTCTTT
TRBV7-6	.	TRBD1	TRBJ2-2	CASSFQGAVGGELFF	TGTGCCAGCAGCTTCCAGGGGGCGGTAGGCGGGGAGCTGTTTTTT
TRBV25-1	few	.	TRBJ1-3	CASSVRGSSGNTIYF	TGTGCCAGCAGTGTACGGGGAAGCTCTGGAAACACCATATATTTT
TRBV7-6	.	.	TRBJ1-1	CASSLVVNTEAFF	TGTGCCAGCAGCTTAGTGGTGAACACTGAAGCTTTCTTT
TRBV29-1	few	.	TRBJ2-5	CSVALGRGEETQYF	TGCAGCGTCGCCCTCGGGCGAGGGGAAGAGACCCAGTACTTC
TRBV28	few	.	TRBJ1-1	CASGGVEREAFF	TGTGCCAGCGGGGGAGTCGAGAGAGAAGCTTTCTTT
TRBV7-9	few	.	TRBJ2-1	CASSLGFAVNEQFF	TGTGCCAGCAGCTTAGGTTTCGCAGTCAATGAGCAGTTCTTC
TRBV2	few	TRBD1	TRBJ1-2	CASSWDRVVDGYTF	TGTGCCAGCAGTTGGGACAGGGTAGTAGACGGCTACACCTTC
TRBV18	.	.	TRBJ2-1	CASSPGVHNEQFF	TGTGCCAGCTCACCGGGAGTACACAATGAGCAGTTCTTC
TRBV25-1	.	TRBD2	TRBJ2-7	CASSVTSGVYEQYF	TGTGCCAGCAGTGTGACTAGCGGGGTATACGAGCAGTACTTC
TRBV28	once	.	TRBJ1-1	CASSRSGKPNTEAFF	TGTGCCAGCAGTAGATCCGGGAAACCGAACACTGAAGCTTTCTTT
TRBV29-1	.	.	TRBJ2-7	CSVGIGSGTYEQYF	TGCAGCGTTGGTATCGGGTCGGGGACCTACGAGCAGTACTTC
TRBV7-9	few	TRBD1	TRBJ1-1	CASSFTTGRTEAFF	TGTGCCAGCAGCTTTACGACAGGGCGCACTGAAGCTTTCTTT
TRBV27	.	TRBD2	TRBJ2-7	CASSRLAGDTHYEQYF	TGTGCCAGCAGTAGGCTAGCGGGAGATACGCACTACGAGCAGTACTTC
TRBV19	few	.	TRBJ1-1	CASSISGKNTEAFF	TGTGCCAGTAGTATATCCGGGAAGAACACTGAAGCTTTCTTT
TRBV7-2	.	.	TRBJ1-1	CASSLLSEAFF	TGTGCCAGCAGCTTACTCTCTGAAGCTTTCTTT
TRBV28	.	.	TRBJ1-1	CASRIQGNTEAFF	TGTGCCAGCAGGATACAGGGGAACACTGAAGCTTTCTTT
TRBV28	.	.	TRBJ1-1	CASSLRGKAFF	TGTGCCAGCAGTTTAAGGGGAAAAGCTTTCTTT
TRBV5-4	.	.	TRBJ2-2	CASSLPELANTGELFF	TGTGCCAGCAGCTTGCCGGAACTAGCGAACACCGGGGAGCTGTTTTTT
TRBV20-1	.	.	TRBJ1-1	CSASGTTEAFF	TGCAGTGCTTCCGGGACCACTGAAGCTTTCTTT
TRBV5-1	few	.	TRBJ2-3	CASSFLGDTQYF	TGCGCCAGCAGCTTTTTGGGAGATACGCAGTATTTT
TRBV6-5	.	TRBD2	TRBJ2-1	CASSYSATSGYSTGFF	TGTGCCAGCAGTTACTCTGCGACTAGCGGGTATTCAACAGGGTTCTTC
TRBV7-2	few	.	TRBJ2-5	CASRNRDETQYF	TGTGCCAGCAGAAACAGGGATGAGACCCAGTACTTC
TRBV29-1	few	.	TRBJ2-6	CSVVPNWGANVLTF	TGCAGCGTTGTCCCCAACTGGGGGGCCAACGTCCTGACTTTC
TRBV5-4	few	.	TRBJ1-1	CASSFPMNTEAFF	TGTGCCAGCAGCTTCCCGATGAACACTGAAGCTTTCTTT
TRBV4-3	.	.	TRBJ2-2	CASSPLPTEHTGELFF	TGCGCCAGCAGCCCTCTGCCGACAGAGCATACCGGGGAGCTGTTTTTT
TRBV28	.	TRBD2	TRBJ2-2	CASRHPPSGSGTGELFF	TGTGCCAGCAGACACCCCCCTAGCGGGAGCGGGACCGGGGAGCTGTTTTTT
TRBV5-1	.	.	TRBJ2-7	CAGSEQGGRGSYEQYF	TGCGCCGGCAGCGAGCAAGGGGGTAGGGGCTCCTACGAGCAGTACTTC
TRBV7-3	few	TRBD1	TRBJ2-6	CASSSGGAGANVLTF	TGTGCCAGCAGCTCAGGGGGCGCTGGGGCCAACGTCCTGACTTTC
TRBV7-2	.	TRBD1	TRBJ1-1	CASSTRPGGDTEAFF	TGTGCCAGCAGCACTCGACCAGGGGGTGATACTGAAGCTTTCTTT
TRBV5-6	.	.	TRBJ1-2	CASSLGAEPSGYTF	TGTGCCAGCAGCTTGGGGGCAGAGCCGTCGGGCTACACCTTC